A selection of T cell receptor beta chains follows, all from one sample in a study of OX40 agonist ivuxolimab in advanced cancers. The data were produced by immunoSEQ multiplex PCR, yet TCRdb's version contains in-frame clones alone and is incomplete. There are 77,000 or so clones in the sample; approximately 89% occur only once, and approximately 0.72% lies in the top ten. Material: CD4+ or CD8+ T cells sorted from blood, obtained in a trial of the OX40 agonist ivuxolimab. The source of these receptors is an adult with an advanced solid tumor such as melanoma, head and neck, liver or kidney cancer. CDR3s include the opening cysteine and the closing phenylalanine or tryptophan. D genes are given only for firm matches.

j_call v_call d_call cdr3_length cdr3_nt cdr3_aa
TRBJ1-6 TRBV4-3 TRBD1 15 TGCGCCAGCAGCCAAGGCCTGGGGACAGGTTCGCCCCTCCACTTT CASSQGLGTGSPLHF
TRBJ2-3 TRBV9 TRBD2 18 TGTGCCAGCAGCGTAGGGACTAGCGGGAGGGCCAAGACAGATACGCAGTATTTT CASSVGTSGRAKTDTQYF
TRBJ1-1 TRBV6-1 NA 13 TGTGCCAACTCCGGGACATTCTCGACTGAAGCTTTCTTT CANSGTFSTEAFF
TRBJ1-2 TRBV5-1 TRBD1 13 TGCGCCAGCAGCTCTCAGGGGGCCTATGGCTACACCTTC CASSSQGAYGYTF
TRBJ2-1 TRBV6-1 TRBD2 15 TGTGCCAGCAGATTAACTAGCGGGGGGGCCGGTGAGCAGTTCTTC CASRLTSGGAGEQFF
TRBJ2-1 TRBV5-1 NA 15 TGCGCCAGCAGCTTGGAGTCGAGCTCCTACAATGAGCAGTTCTTC CASSLESSSYNEQFF
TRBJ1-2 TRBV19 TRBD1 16 TGTGCCAGTAGTTTAATCCCCGGGACAGGGATCCATGGCTACACCTTC CASSLIPGTGIHGYTF
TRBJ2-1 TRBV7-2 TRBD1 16 TGTGCCAGCAGCTTAGTGGGGACAGACCCTGGCAATGAGCAGTTCTTC CASSLVGTDPGNEQFF
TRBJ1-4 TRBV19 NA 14 TGTGCCAGTTGGACAGTGGGACTCAATGAAAAACTGTTTTTT CASWTVGLNEKLFF
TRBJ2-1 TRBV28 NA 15 TGTGCCAGCAGTTTAGTACAGAAAATTTACAATGAGCAGTTCTTC CASSLVQKIYNEQFF
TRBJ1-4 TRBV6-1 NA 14 TGTGCCAGCAGCCTACCCGGGGATACGGAAAAACTGTTTTTT CASSLPGDTEKLFF
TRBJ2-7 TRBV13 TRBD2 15 TGTGCCAGCAGCCACCAGCGGGGGGGCTTCTACGAGCAGTACTTC CASSHQRGGFYEQYF
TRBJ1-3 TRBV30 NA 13 TGTGCCTGGAGTGGTTCTTCTGGAAACACCATATATTTT CAWSGSSGNTIYF
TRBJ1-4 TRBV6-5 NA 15 TGTGCCAGCAGTTACGCCGGGTTAGGAGATGAAAAACTGTTTTTT CASSYAGLGDEKLFF
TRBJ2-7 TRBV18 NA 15 TGTGCTAGCTCACCGCCGGGACGGAGCTTCTACGAGCAGTACTTC CASSPPGRSFYEQYF
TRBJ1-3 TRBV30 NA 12 TGTGCCTGGATCCCCGGGGGGAGAACCATATATTTT CAWIPGGRTIYF
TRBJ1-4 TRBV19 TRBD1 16 TGTGCCAGTAGTCACCCTCGGACAGGGAGAAGAGAAAAACTGTTTTTT CASSHPRTGRREKLFF